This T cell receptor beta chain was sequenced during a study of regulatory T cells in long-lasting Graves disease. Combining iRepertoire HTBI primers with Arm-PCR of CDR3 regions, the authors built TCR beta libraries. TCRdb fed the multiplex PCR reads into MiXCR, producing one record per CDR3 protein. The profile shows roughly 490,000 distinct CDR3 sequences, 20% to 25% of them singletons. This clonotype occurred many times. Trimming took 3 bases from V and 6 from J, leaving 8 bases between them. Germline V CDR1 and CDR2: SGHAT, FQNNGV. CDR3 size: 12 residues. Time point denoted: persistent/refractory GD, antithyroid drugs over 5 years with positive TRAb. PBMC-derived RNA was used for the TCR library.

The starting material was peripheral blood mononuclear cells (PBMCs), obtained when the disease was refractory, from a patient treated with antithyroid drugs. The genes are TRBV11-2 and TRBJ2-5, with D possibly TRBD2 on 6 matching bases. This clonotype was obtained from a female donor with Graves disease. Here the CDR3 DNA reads TGTGCCAGCAGCTTCGGGGGTCAGACCCAGTACTTC. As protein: CASSFGGQTQYF.